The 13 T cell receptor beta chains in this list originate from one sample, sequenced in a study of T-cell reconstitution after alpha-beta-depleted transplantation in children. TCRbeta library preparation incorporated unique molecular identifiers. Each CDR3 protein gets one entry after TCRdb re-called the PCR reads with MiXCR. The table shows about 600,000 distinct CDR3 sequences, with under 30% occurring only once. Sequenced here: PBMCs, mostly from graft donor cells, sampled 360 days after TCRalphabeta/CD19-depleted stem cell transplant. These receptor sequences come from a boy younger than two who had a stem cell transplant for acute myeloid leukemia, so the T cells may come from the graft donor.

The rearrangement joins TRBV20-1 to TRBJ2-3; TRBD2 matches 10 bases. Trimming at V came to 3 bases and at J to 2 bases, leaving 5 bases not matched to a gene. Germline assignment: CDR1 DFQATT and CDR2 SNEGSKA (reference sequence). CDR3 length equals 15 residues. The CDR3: CSARILAGHTDTQYF. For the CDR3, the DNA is TGCAGTGCTAGGATACTAGCGGGGCACACAGATACGCAGTATTTT.

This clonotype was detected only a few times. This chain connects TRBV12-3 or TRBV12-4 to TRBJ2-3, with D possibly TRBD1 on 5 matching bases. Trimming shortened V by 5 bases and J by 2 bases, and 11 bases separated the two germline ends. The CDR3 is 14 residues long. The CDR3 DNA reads TGTGCCAGCAGTACAGGACCAGACACAGATACGCAGTATTTT. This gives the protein CASSTGPDTDTQYF.

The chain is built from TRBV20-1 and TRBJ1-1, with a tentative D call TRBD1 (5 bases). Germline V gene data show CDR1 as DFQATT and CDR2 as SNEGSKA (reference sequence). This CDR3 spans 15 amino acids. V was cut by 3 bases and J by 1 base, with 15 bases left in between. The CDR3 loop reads CSASGTGRKNTEAFF. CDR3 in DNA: TGCAGTGCTAGCGGAACAGGCCGGAAGAACACTGAAGCTTTCTTT.

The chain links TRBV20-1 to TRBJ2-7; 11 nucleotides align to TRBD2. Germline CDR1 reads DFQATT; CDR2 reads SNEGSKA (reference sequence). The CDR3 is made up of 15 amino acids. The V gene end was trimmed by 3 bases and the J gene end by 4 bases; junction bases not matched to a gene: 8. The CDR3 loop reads CSASASSGGLYEQYV. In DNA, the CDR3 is TGCAGTGCTAGCGCCTCTAGCGGGGGGCTTTACGAGCAGTACGTC.

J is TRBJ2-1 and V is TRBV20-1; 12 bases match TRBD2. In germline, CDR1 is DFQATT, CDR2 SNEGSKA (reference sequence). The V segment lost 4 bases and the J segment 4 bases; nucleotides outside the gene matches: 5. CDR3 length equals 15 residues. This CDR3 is CSATSSGGGYNEQFF. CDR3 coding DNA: TGCAGTGCTACATCTAGCGGGGGGGGTTACAATGAGCAGTTCTTC.

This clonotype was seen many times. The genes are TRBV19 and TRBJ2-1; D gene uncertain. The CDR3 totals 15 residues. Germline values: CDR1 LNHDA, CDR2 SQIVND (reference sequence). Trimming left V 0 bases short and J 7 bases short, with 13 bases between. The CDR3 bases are TGTGCCAGTAGTATAGATCCCTACCCCAAGAATGAGCAGTTCTTC. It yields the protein CASSIDPYPKNEQFF.

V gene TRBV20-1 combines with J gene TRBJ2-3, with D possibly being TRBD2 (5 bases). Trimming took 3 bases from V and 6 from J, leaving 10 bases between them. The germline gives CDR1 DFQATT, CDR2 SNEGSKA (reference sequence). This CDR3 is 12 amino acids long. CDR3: CSARVRVDTQYF. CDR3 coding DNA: TGCAGTGCTAGGGTGAGGGTGGATACGCAGTATTTT.

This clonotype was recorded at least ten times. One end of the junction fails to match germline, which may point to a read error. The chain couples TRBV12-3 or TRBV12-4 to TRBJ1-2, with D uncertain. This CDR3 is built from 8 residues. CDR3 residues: CASSRTEF. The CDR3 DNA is TGTGCCAGCAGCCGGACGGAGTTC.

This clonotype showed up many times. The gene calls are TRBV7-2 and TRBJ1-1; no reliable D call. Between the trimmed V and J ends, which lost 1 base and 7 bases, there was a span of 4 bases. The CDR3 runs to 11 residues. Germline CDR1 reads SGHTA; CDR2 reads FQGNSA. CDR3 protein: CASSLGIEAFF. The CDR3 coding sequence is TGTGCCAGCAGCTTAGGTATTGAAGCTTTCTTT.

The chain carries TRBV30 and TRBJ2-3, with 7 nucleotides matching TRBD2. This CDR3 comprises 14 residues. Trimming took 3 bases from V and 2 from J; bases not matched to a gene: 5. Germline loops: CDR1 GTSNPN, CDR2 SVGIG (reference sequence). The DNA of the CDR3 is TGTGCCTGGAGAGCAGCGGGGACCACAGATACGCAGTATTTT. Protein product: CAWRAAGTTDTQYF.

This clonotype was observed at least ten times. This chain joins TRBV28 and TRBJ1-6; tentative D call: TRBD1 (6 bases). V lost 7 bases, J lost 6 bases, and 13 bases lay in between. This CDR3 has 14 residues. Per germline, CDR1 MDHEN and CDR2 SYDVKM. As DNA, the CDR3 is TGTGCCAGCACCGCCGGGACAACTAATTCACCCCTCCACTTT. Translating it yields CASTAGTTNSPLHF.

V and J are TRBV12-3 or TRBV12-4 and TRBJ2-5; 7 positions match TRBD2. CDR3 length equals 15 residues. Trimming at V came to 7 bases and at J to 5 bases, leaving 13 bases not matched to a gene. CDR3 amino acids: CASTPFGGGMETQYF. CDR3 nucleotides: TGTGCCAGCACCCCATTTGGGGGGGGGATGGAGACCCAGTACTTC.

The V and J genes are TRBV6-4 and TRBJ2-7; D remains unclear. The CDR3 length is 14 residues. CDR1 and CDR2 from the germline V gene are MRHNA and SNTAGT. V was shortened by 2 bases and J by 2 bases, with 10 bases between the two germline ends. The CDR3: CASSDRPNTYEQYV. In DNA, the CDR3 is TGTGCCAGCAGTGACCGGCCTAATACCTACGAGCAGTACGTC.